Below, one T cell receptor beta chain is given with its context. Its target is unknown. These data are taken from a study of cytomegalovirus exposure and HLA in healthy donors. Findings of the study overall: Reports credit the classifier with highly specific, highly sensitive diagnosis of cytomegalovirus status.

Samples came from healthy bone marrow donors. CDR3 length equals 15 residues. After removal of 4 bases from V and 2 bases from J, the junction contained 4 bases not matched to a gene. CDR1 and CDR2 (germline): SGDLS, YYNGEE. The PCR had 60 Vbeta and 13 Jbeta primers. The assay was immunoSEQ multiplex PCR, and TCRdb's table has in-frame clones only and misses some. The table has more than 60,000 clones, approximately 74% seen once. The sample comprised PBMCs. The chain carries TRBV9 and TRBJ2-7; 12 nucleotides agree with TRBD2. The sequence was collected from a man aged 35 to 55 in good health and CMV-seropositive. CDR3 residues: CASSPRLAGAYEQYF. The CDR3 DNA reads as TGTGCCAGCAGCCCAAGACTAGCGGGAGCCTACGAGCAGTACTTC.